The 26 T cell receptor beta chains below all came from one sample that was sequenced in a study of immune cell composition in non-small cell lung cancer. Some clones are missing from TCRdb's copy, which holds only in-frame ones; the method was immunoSEQ multiplex PCR. The sample lists around 11,000 clones; around two thirds were seen once. The specimen sequenced was lung tumor tissue. The receptor source for this set is a human donor with non-small cell lung cancer.

The J gene is TRBJ2-1, the V gene TRBV5-1, with D tentatively TRBD2 (5 bases). The CDR3 runs to 14 residues. V was shortened by 5 bases and J by 4 bases, with 13 bases between the two germline ends. Germline loops: CDR1 SGHRS, CDR2 YFSETQ. CDR3 amino acids: CASSPAGGYNEQFF. The CDR3 nucleotides are TGCGCCAGCAGTCCCGCCGGCGGGTACAATGAGCAGTTCTTC.

The V gene is TRBV7-3, the J gene TRBJ2-1; 9 bases agree with TRBD2. Looked up from germline, CDR1 is SGHTA and CDR2 is FQGTGA. The CDR3 runs 16 residues. V lost 0 bases and J lost 8; bases outside the gene matches: 8. The CDR3 loop reads CASSLTAVAGAYEQFF. The CDR3 bases are TGTGCCAGCAGCTTAACGGCGGTAGCGGGAGCATATGAGCAGTTCTTC.

By share, this clone counts as medium-sized. The chain employs TRBV6-1 and TRBJ1-4; 7 nucleotides agree with TRBD1. The germline V gene encodes CDR1 MNHNS and CDR2 SASEGT. The trim removed 7 bases at V and 11 bases at J, leaving 13 bases unmatched. This CDR3 has 14 amino acids. CDR3 coding DNA: TGTGCCAGCACGCCGTCCGGGACAGTCGACAAACTGTTTTTT. It encodes CASTPSGTVDKLFF.

In its sample, this clone is medium-sized. V is TRBV25-1 and J is TRBJ2-5; 10 nucleotides align to TRBD2. CDR3 length: 16 residues. Germline V gives CDR1 MGHDK, CDR2 SYGVNS. Unmatched junction bases numbered 11, after V lost 1 base and J lost 9 bases. CDR3 loop: CASSEWDSSGGEPQYF. In DNA, the CDR3 is TGTGCCAGCAGTGAATGGGATTCGAGCGGGGGGGAGCCCCAGTACTTC.

The chain uses TRBV29-1 and TRBJ1-1; D remains ambiguous. Per germline, CDR1 SQVTM and CDR2 ANQGSEA. CDR3 length: 13 amino acids. V shed 4 bases and J shed 5 bases, with 14 bases lying between them. CDR3 amino acids: CSVGPATGTEAFF. In DNA form, the CDR3 reads TGCAGCGTTGGCCCCGCTACGGGAACTGAAGCTTTCTTT. Supplemented by reference TRBV29-1 and TRBJ1-1, the full variable domain reads SAVISQKPSRDICQRGTSLTIQCQVDSQVTMMFWYRQQPGQSLTLIATANQGSEATYESGFVIDKFPISRPNLTFSTLTVSNMSPEDSSIYLCSVGPATGTEAFFGQGTRLTVV.

This clone has a handful of counts. This rearrangement joins TRBV7-9 to TRBJ1-4, with TRBD1 as a possible D gene (6 bases). Germline V gene data show CDR1 as SEHNR and CDR2 as FQNEAQ (reference sequence). V was cut by 1 base and J by 3 bases, with 12 bases left in between. The CDR3 contains 16 residues. CDR3 sequence reads: CASSLERQAANEKLFF. The CDR3 nucleotides are TGTGCCAGCAGCTTAGAGAGACAGGCCGCTAATGAAAAACTGTTTTTT.

This clone was seen only a few times. The J gene is TRBJ2-5, the V gene TRBV27; TRBD2 aligns across 11 bases. This CDR3 has 16 amino acids. With V trimmed by 1 base and J by 5 bases, 6 bases remained unmatched. Germline lookup yields CDR1 MNHEY and CDR2 SMNVEV (reference sequence). CDR3 DNA: TGTGCCAGCAGTTTATTAACTAGCGGGGGTCGGGAGACCCAGTACTTC. Amino acids: CASSLLTSGGRETQYF.

The V and J genes are TRBV16 and TRBJ2-1; D ambiguous. Germline V gene lookup returns CDR1 KGHSY and CDR2 FQNENV. Trimming stripped 1 base from V and 7 bases from J, with 14 bases between. The CDR3 extends over 15 amino acids. CDR3 in DNA: TGTGCCAGCAGCCAATACGAGAGCTACGGGAATGAGCAGTTCTTC. It is translated as CASSQYESYGNEQFF. The full variable domain, with the rest looked up from reference TRBV16 and TRBJ2-1, is GEEVAQTPKHLVRGEGQKAKLYCAPIKGHSYVFWYQQVLKNEFKFLISFQNENVFDETGMPKERFSAKCLPNSPCSLEIQATKLEDSAVYFCASSQYESYGNEQFFGPGTRLTVL.

This clone was seen just once. V gene TRBV9 combines with J gene TRBJ2-7; a weak D match, TRBD1 (5 bases). This CDR3 has 15 amino acids. With 0 bases removed from V and 1 base from J, the gap between germline ends came to 11 bases. Germline loops: CDR1 SGDLS, CDR2 YYNGEE. The CDR3 loop reads CASSVGPQGSYEQYF. The CDR3 DNA reads TGTGCCAGCAGCGTAGGGCCCCAGGGTTCCTACGAGCAGTACTTC.

This clone was counted a few times. The rearrangement joins TRBV7-3 to TRBJ2-1, with 7 bases aligning to TRBD2. V dropped 5 bases and J dropped 3; count of bases not matched to a gene: 4. This CDR3 is built from 14 residues. The germline gives CDR1 SGHTA, CDR2 FQGTGA. The CDR3 bases are TGTGCCAGCAGCCCGAGGACTAGCTACAATGAGCAGTTCTTC. Encoded protein: CASSPRTSYNEQFF.

The rearrangement joins TRBV30 to TRBJ1-1, with TRBD1 identical over 10 bases. CDR1 GTSNPN and CDR2 SVGIG come from the germline V gene (reference sequence). This CDR3 is 17 amino acids long. The V gene end was trimmed by 4 bases and the J gene end by 1 base; junction bases not matched to a gene: 12. This CDR3 is CAWNPGGQGPRNTEAFF. As DNA, the CDR3 is TGTGCCTGGAACCCCGGGGGACAGGGGCCCAGGAACACTGAAGCTTTCTTT.

The chain is built from TRBV6-1 and TRBJ2-3; D uncertain. Deletions cut 5 bases from V and 4 bases from J, with 7 bases between. CDR3 length: 12 amino acids. Germline assignment: CDR1 MNHNS and CDR2 SASEGT. CDR3 sequence: CASSYRADTQYF. In DNA form, the CDR3 reads TGTGCCAGCAGTTATCGTGCAGATACGCAGTATTTT.

The chain has TRBV5-4 and TRBJ2-7, with 11 positions matching TRBD1. V lost 4 bases, J lost 6 bases, and 3 bases stayed unmatched. In germline, CDR1 is SGHNT, CDR2 YYREEE (reference sequence). The CDR3 is 13 residues long. The CDR3 sequence is CASSRDRGGEQYF. Written as DNA, the CDR3 is TGTGCCAGCAGCCGGGACAGGGGGGGCGAGCAGTACTTC.

The chain is built from TRBV7-2 and TRBJ2-3, with 8 bases matching TRBD1. The CDR3 contains 13 residues. Per germline, CDR1 SGHTA and CDR2 FQGNSA. The ends lost 5 bases at V and 6 bases at J; junction bases unmatched: 4. CDR3 sequence reads: CASSPDRVDTQYF. The CDR3 region has the DNA TGTGCCAGCAGCCCGGACAGGGTGGATACGCAGTATTTT.

This clone showed up just a few times. The CDR3 is CASSLMAGPPYEQYF. In DNA form, the CDR3 reads TGTGCCAGCAGTTTAATGGCAGGGCCCCCCTACGAGCAGTACTTC. This sequence joins TRBV27 and TRBJ2-7; perhaps TRBD1 as D (5 bases). Germline values: CDR1 MNHEY, CDR2 SMNVEV (reference sequence). V dropped 2 bases and J dropped 2 bases, with 13 bases sitting between them. This CDR3 region has 15 residues.

The gene calls are TRBV27 and TRBJ2-5; 7 bases align to TRBD2. V shed 2 bases and J 2 bases; nucleotides not matched to a gene: 5. CDR3 length: 15 residues. The germline V gene has CDR1 MNHEY and CDR2 SMNVEV (reference sequence). CDR3 sequence (DNA): TGTGCCAGCAGTTTAGGGCTAGCGGAACAAGAGACCCAGTACTTC. It encodes CASSLGLAEQETQYF.

V usage is TRBV7-9 and J usage is TRBJ1-2; D remains unclear. Germline CDR1 SEHNR, CDR2 FQNEAQ (reference sequence). Between the trimmed V and J ends, which lost 1 base and 4 bases, there was a span of 13 bases. This CDR3 spans 15 amino acids. CDR3 sequence (DNA): TGTGCCAGCAGCTTAGTCCCCGCGTTAACCTATGGCTACACCTTC. Amino acid sequence: CASSLVPALTYGYTF.

The CDR3 DNA follows: TGTGCCAGCAGCACTAGCGGAACTCACACCGGGGAGCTGTTTTTT. Translation gives CASSTSGTHTGELFF. The chain has TRBV27 and TRBJ2-2; 8 nucleotides agree with TRBD2. J gave up 3 bases and V 6 bases, and 6 bases lay outside the gene matches. Looked up from germline, CDR1 is MNHEY and CDR2 is SMNVEV (reference sequence). The length of the CDR3 is 15 residues.

This clone was counted only a few times. This chain uses TRBV9 with TRBJ2-7; D might be TRBD1 (6 bases). In germline, CDR1 is SGDLS, CDR2 YYNGEE. The CDR3 runs to 14 residues. Trimming cost V 0 bases and J 6 bases, with 13 bases left between them. The CDR3 here is CASSVVAAQGEQYF. Written as DNA, the CDR3 is TGTGCCAGCAGCGTAGTGGCGGCACAGGGCGAGCAGTACTTC.

The chain carries TRBV28 and TRBJ2-7, with 9 bases matching TRBD2. The CDR3 is made up of 18 amino acids. Germline CDR1 and CDR2: MDHEN and SYDVKM. V trimming: 3 bases; J trimming: 0 bases; junction bases outside the gene matches: 12. The CDR3 sequence: CASSFRLGLAGISYEQYF. The CDR3 DNA follows: TGTGCCAGCAGTTTCCGTCTAGGGCTAGCGGGGATCTCCTACGAGCAGTACTTC.

The genes are TRBV11-2 and TRBJ2-1, with 9 bases matching TRBD2. The V and J ends lost 5 bases and 1 base, in that order; junction bases with no gene match: 6. CDR3 size: 16 residues. Germline lookup yields CDR1 SGHAT and CDR2 FQNNGV. The CDR3 sequence is CASSDRTSESYNEQFF. In DNA form, the CDR3 reads TGTGCCAGCAGCGATCGGACTAGCGAGTCCTACAATGAGCAGTTCTTC.

This clone was seen a few times. The genes are TRBV4-2 and TRBJ1-2, with 11 nucleotides matching TRBD1. The CDR3 loop spans 15 amino acids. The V gene end was trimmed by 3 bases and the J gene end by 4 bases; junction bases not matched to a gene: 4. Germline V CDR1 and CDR2: LGHNA, YNFKEQ. CDR3 sequence: CASSQDRGQIYGYTF. The CDR3 coding sequence is TGTGCCAGCAGCCAGGACAGGGGGCAGATCTATGGCTACACCTTC.

The chain combines TRBV7-2 with TRBJ2-1; D is possibly TRBD1 (6 bases). The CDR3 is 17 amino acids. Germline lookup yields CDR1 SGHTA and CDR2 FQGNSA. The V gene lost 5 bases and the J gene lost 2 bases, with 19 bases spanning the gap. CDR3 in DNA: TGTGCCAGCAGCGACGCCAAAATCGGGACACCCTACAATGAGCAGTTCTTC. Protein sequence: CASSDAKIGTPYNEQFF.

By share, this clone ranks as medium-sized. This chain links TRBV18 with TRBJ2-1, with 7 bases fitting TRBD1. CDR1 and CDR2 (germline): KGHSH, LQKENI. There are 13 residues in the CDR3. V lost 5 bases, J lost 9 bases, and 7 bases stayed unmatched. CDR3 coding DNA: TGTGCCAGCTCAGACAGGGTTGGAGGTGAGCAGTTCTTC. Amino acid sequence: CASSDRVGGEQFF.

There are a few counts of this clone. This sequence joins TRBV19 and TRBJ2-5, with 8 bases lining up with TRBD2. The CDR3 is 17 residues long. V gave up 1 base and J gave up 1 base; unmatched junction bases: 8. Germline V gives CDR1 LNHDA, CDR2 SQIVND (reference sequence). The CDR3 region has the DNA TGTGCCAGTAGTATAGGTACAGGGACTAGGGGCCAAGAGACCCAGTACTTC. It translates to CASSIGTGTRGQETQYF.

V and J are TRBV7-8 and TRBJ2-5; a possible D gene is TRBD2 (6 bases). The germline V gene has CDR1 SGHVS and CDR2 FQNEAQ. This CDR3 is 14 amino acids long. Trimming cost V 1 base and J 5 bases, with 11 bases left between them. Here the CDR3 DNA reads TGTGCCAGCAGCTTAGATCGGGGGATTGAGACCCAGTACTTC. Translated, it gives CASSLDRGIETQYF.